This TCR beta chain was captured by sequencing in a study of cytomegalovirus exposure and HLA in healthy donors. Primers for the PCR totalled 60 Vbeta and 13 Jbeta. Profiled with immunoSEQ multiplex PCR; TCRdb holds only in-frame clones, not every one. There are around 190,000 clones in the sample; 65% to 85% occur only once, and less than 2% lies in the top ten. The receptor's source is a man aged 35 to 55 in good health and CMV-seropositive. Sequenced material: PBMCs.

DNA of the CDR3: TGTGCCAGCAGTCCGAGACAGGGGGCTTCGGGAAACACCATATATTTT. Protein product: CASSPRQGASGNTIYF. The chain carries TRBV27 and TRBJ1-3; 10 nucleotides match TRBD1. The V and J ends lost 5 bases and 4 bases, in that order; junction bases with no gene match: 8. Germline CDR1 MNHEY, CDR2 SMNVEV (reference sequence). The length of the CDR3 is 16 residues.